The rows below give T cell receptor beta chains drawn from one sample of a study of identical twins. TCRdb passed the 5' RACE reads through MiXCR, listing each CDR3 protein once. The data hold under 900,000 distinct CDR3 sequences, with 15% to 20% observed a single time. The data were also submitted as part of a second study, on T cells expressing NK-cell markers.

The sample was PBMCs. The receptors here all came from a woman aged 18-29 years in good health. Both conserved end residues are part of each CDR3. Each record gives: clone size, D gene, J gene, V gene, CDR3 protein, CDR3 DNA. D genes are given only for firm matches. Size tells how often a clone was seen (once, few, many) or the class of an expanded clone, and some rows leave it out.

-,-,TRBJ2-7,TRBV6-1,CASSPGTLALYEQYF,TGTGCCAGCAGTCCCGGGACATTGGCTCTCTACGAGCAGTACTTC
-,TRBD2,TRBJ2-1,TRBV5-1,CASSPPSGSHNEQFF,TGCGCCAGCAGCCCACCTAGCGGGAGCCACAATGAGCAGTTCTTC
few,-,TRBJ2-1,TRBV5-6,CASSLGQFYNEQFF,TGTGCCAGCAGCTTGGGACAGTTCTACAATGAGCAGTTCTTC
once,-,TRBJ1-3,TRBV25-1,CASSEGEDADSIGNTIYF,TGTGCCAGCAGTGAGGGAGAGGACGCAGATTCTATTGGAAACACCATATATTTT
-,-,TRBJ2-1,TRBV5-1,CASSAQGEEQFF,TGCGCCAGCAGCGCACAGGGTGAAGAGCAGTTCTTC
-,-,TRBJ2-1,TRBV27,CASSKNYNEQFF,TGTGCCAGCAGTAAGAACTACAATGAGCAGTTCTTC
-,-,TRBJ1-1,TRBV18,CASSHHAEAFF,TGTGCCAGCTCCCACCACGCTGAAGCTTTCTTT
-,TRBD2,TRBJ2-5,TRBV5-1,CASSVTGLAVAETQYF,TGCGCCAGCAGCGTGACGGGACTAGCTGTCGCGGAGACCCAGTACTTC
-,TRBD1,TRBJ2-3,TRBV5-5,CASSSTRTGGITDTQYF,TGTGCCAGCAGCTCCACTCGGACAGGGGGAATCACAGATACGCAGTATTTT
-,-,TRBJ1-1,TRBV10-1,CASSESTDPVHTEAFF,TGCGCCAGCAGTGAGTCGACGGACCCGGTACACACTGAAGCTTTCTTT
many,-,TRBJ2-1,TRBV5-5,CASSLGGGKNEQFF,TGTGCCAGCTCCCTTGGAGGGGGGAAGAATGAGCAGTTCTTC
few,TRBD2,TRBJ2-7,TRBV7-9,CASSLDRLAGAYEQYF,TGTGCCAGCAGCTTAGATCGGCTAGCGGGCGCCTACGAGCAGTACTTC
few,-,TRBJ2-7,TRBV24-1,CATSSGQPVYEQYF,TGTGCCACCAGTTCTGGACAGCCAGTATACGAGCAGTACTTC
once,TRBD1,TRBJ2-7,TRBV29-1,CSVERQGSSYEQYF,TGCAGCGTTGAAAGACAGGGGTCCTCCTACGAGCAGTACTTC
-,-,TRBJ2-1,TRBV20-1,CSARDMAVGSNEQFF,TGCAGTGCTAGAGATATGGCGGTAGGGTCCAATGAGCAGTTCTTC
few,-,TRBJ1-6,TRBV12-3/TRBV12-4,CASSLLRSPLHF,TGTGCCAGCAGTTTGTTGCGCTCACCCCTCCACTTT
few,-,TRBJ1-1,TRBV5-1,CASSTGTANTEAFF,TGCGCCAGCAGCACCGGGACGGCGAACACTGAAGCTTTCTTT
-,-,TRBJ1-1,TRBV5-1,CASSLDRRFTEAFF,TGCGCCAGCAGCTTGGACCGGCGGTTCACTGAAGCTTTCTTT
-,-,TRBJ1-1,TRBV24-1,CAVQGRNTEAFF,TGTGCCGTACAGGGCAGGAACACTGAAGCTTTCTTT
-,TRBD1,TRBJ1-2,TRBV7-9,CASSLWGTATNYGYTF,TGTGCCAGCAGCTTATGGGGGACAGCAACTAACTATGGCTACACCTTC
-,TRBD2,TRBJ2-1,TRBV7-2,CASRSWDYSYNEQFF,TGTGCCAGCAGGTCGTGGGACTACTCCTACAATGAGCAGTTCTTC
-,-,TRBJ2-7,TRBV12-3/TRBV12-4,CASSFGGLAYEQYF,TGTGCCAGCAGTTTCGGGGGGCTGGCCTACGAGCAGTACTTC
-,TRBD2,TRBJ2-7,TRBV7-2,CASSFEGTSGLEQYF,TGTGCCAGCAGCTTTGAGGGGACTAGCGGCCTCGAGCAGTACTTC
-,-,TRBJ2-3,TRBV20-1,CSARGSGSTDTQYF,TGCAGTGCTAGAGGAAGTGGGAGCACAGATACGCAGTATTTT
many,TRBD2,TRBJ2-3,TRBV29-1,CSVAGGLDTQYF,TGCAGCGTGGCGGGGGGACTAGATACGCAGTATTTT
few,-,TRBJ2-3,TRBV4-3,CASSPGTSLLNTQYF,TGCGCCAGCAGCCCGGGAACCAGTCTTTTAAATACGCAGTATTTT
few,-,TRBJ2-1,TRBV24-1,CATSDYRDEQFF,TGTGCCACCAGTGATTATCGGGATGAGCAGTTCTTC
-,TRBD1,TRBJ2-7,TRBV20-1,CSARQGVYEQYF,TGCAGTGCTAGACAGGGGGTCTACGAGCAGTACTTC
-,-,TRBJ2-1,TRBV7-2,CASSLLFGRLARNEQFF,TGTGCCAGCAGCTTACTGTTCGGGCGGCTAGCTCGCAATGAGCAGTTCTTC
few,-,TRBJ2-1,TRBV15,CATSRTLIYNEQFF,TGTGCCACCAGCAGGACTTTAATCTACAATGAGCAGTTCTTC
few,TRBD1,TRBJ2-7,TRBV5-1,CASSLEGQGTEQYF,TGCGCCAGCAGCTTGGAGGGACAGGGCACCGAGCAGTACTTC
-,TRBD2,TRBJ2-1,TRBV27,CASSLAGDRNEQFF,TGTGCCAGCAGTCTAGCGGGAGACCGCAATGAGCAGTTCTTC
-,-,TRBJ2-7,TRBV6-5,CASSYSPDTRPYEQYF,TGTGCCAGCAGTTATTCCCCAGACACTAGACCCTACGAGCAGTACTTC
few,-,TRBJ2-7,TRBV24-1,CATSDLTYDDRYEQYF,TGTGCCACCAGTGATTTGACCTACGATGACAGATACGAGCAGTACTTC
few,TRBD2,TRBJ2-2,TRBV7-9,CASSYPSGRGTGELFF,TGTGCCAGCAGCTATCCTAGCGGGAGAGGTACCGGGGAGCTGTTTTTT
-,-,TRBJ2-5,TRBV5-5,CASSPRQASETQYF,TGTGCCAGCAGCCCTCGACAGGCCTCAGAGACCCAGTACTTC
-,-,TRBJ1-2,TRBV7-9,CASSLSFYRVDYGYTF,TGTGCCAGCAGCTTAAGCTTCTACAGGGTTGACTATGGCTACACCTTC
-,-,TRBJ1-6,TRBV10-2,CASSEVAAASPLHF,TGCGCCAGCAGTGAGGTGGCAGCCGCTTCACCCCTCCACTTT
-,-,TRBJ2-5,TRBV11-3,CASSPGTYQETQYF,TGTGCCAGCAGTCCTGGGACTTATCAAGAGACCCAGTACTTC
few,-,TRBJ2-3,TRBV6-1,CASRGRGSADTQYF,TGTGCCAGCAGAGGCCGGGGAAGTGCAGATACGCAGTATTTT